One and the same sample provided the 25 T cell receptor beta chains below, sequenced in a study of beta chain features in type 1 diabetes. Findings and caveats of the study: A moderate, significant TCRB CDR3 shortening appeared in type 1 diabetes across four CD4+ subsets.

The antigens these receptors bind are not known. Every bit of the isolated RNA underwent reverse transcription, so sequencing read expressed TCRB transcripts. The method was immunoSEQ multiplex PCR; TCRdb's version includes in-frame clones alone and lacks a portion of them. The sample contains approximately 150,000 clones, roughly 65% of which appear only once. Sequenced material: naive CD4+ T cells from blood. The source is a man younger than 40 with type 1 diabetes.

This clone has more than one count but fewer than ten. V and J are TRBV29-1 and TRBJ1-1, with 7 positions matching TRBD1. The CDR3 extends over 13 amino acids. The germline gives CDR1 SQVTM, CDR2 ANQGSEA. The J segment lost 7 bases and the V segment lost 4 bases, leaving 9 bases of the junction unmatched. The CDR3 DNA sequence: TGCAGCGTTGTCAACAGGGGAGTGGTTGAAGCTTTCTTT. Translation gives CSVVNRGVVEAFF. Full variable domain (rest looked up from reference TRBV29-1 and TRBJ1-1): SAVISQKPSRDICQRGTSLTIQCQVDSQVTMMFWYRQQPGQSLTLIATANQGSEATYESGFVIDKFPISRPNLTFSTLTVSNMSPEDSSIYLCSVVNRGVVEAFFGQGTRLTVV.

V and J are TRBV27 and TRBJ2-3; D gene ambiguous. This CDR3 is built from 12 residues. V lost 2 bases to trimming and J lost 6 bases, with 6 bases between them. CDR1 MNHEY and CDR2 SMNVEV come from the germline V gene (reference sequence). CDR3 region: CASSLNRDTQYF. For the CDR3, the DNA is TGTGCCAGCAGTTTAAATCGGGATACGCAGTATTTT.

The rearrangement uses TRBV15 and TRBJ2-7; D is tentatively TRBD1 or TRBD2 (5 bases each). The germline V gene encodes CDR1 LNHNV and CDR2 YYDKDF (reference sequence). Trimming took 3 bases from V and 5 from J, leaving 14 bases between them. The CDR3 has 14 amino acids. Here the CDR3 reads CATSSDPGRNEQYF. The CDR3 bases are TGTGCCACCAGCAGCGATCCGGGGCGCAACGAGCAGTACTTC.

This chain joins TRBV29-1 and TRBJ1-4; D remains ambiguous. V was cut by 7 bases and J by 10 bases, with 16 bases left in between. The CDR3 spans 12 residues. CDR1 and CDR2 from the germline V gene are SQVTM and ANQGSEA. CDR3 in amino acids: CSGWTDSGKLFF. The CDR3 nucleotides read TGCAGCGGATGGACGGATAGCGGAAAACTGTTTTTT.

The CDR3 DNA reads as TGTGCCAGCAGCACGACAGTGAACACTGAAGCTTTCTTT. Amino acid sequence: CASSTTVNTEAFF. The chain is built from TRBV7-2 and TRBJ1-1, with D tentatively TRBD1 (5 bases). Germline V gene data show CDR1 as SGHTA and CDR2 as FQGNSA. There are 13 residues in the CDR3. The ends were cut back, 5 bases at V and 0 bases at J, with 7 bases in the middle.

The chain is built from TRBV25-1 and TRBJ2-7, with 11 bases that match TRBD1. Germline V lookup: CDR1 MGHDK, CDR2 SYGVNS. The CDR3 is made up of 14 amino acids. J gave up 8 bases and V 3 bases, and 6 bases lay outside the gene matches. The CDR3 DNA follows: TGTGCCAGCAGTGAGAGTGGACAGGGGGCCCAGCAGTACTTC. Translation: CASSESGQGAQQYF.

The chain has TRBV7-2 and TRBJ1-1; D unresolved. V was shortened by 3 bases and J by 3 bases, with 14 bases between the two germline ends. From germline, CDR1 is SGHTA and CDR2 FQGNSA. The CDR3 extends over 15 amino acids. The CDR3 is CASSFVRSADTEAFF. CDR3 bases: TGTGCCAGCAGCTTCGTTAGGTCGGCCGACACTGAAGCTTTCTTT.

V is TRBV7-9 and J is TRBJ1-4, with D unresolved. V lost 2 bases, J lost 0 bases, and 4 bases lay in between. The CDR3 covers 14 residues. Germline CDR1 is SEHNR and CDR2 is FQNEAQ (reference sequence). The CDR3 is CASSLYATNEKLFF. The CDR3 DNA reads as TGTGCCAGCAGCTTATACGCAACTAATGAAAAACTGTTTTTT.

The chain has TRBV29-1 and TRBJ2-7, with D unclear. This CDR3 is built from 14 residues. CDR1 and CDR2 from the germline V gene are SQVTM and ANQGSEA. Deletions cut 3 bases from V and 2 bases from J, with 14 bases between. The CDR3 region is CSVENGLGTYEQYF. CDR3 DNA: TGCAGCGTTGAGAACGGGTTAGGAACCTACGAGCAGTACTTC.

This chain connects TRBV30 to TRBJ2-1; D gene uncertain. CDR1 GTSNPN and CDR2 SVGIG come from the germline V gene (reference sequence). V was trimmed by 1 base and J by 2 bases, leaving 6 bases between them. CDR3 size: 13 residues. CDR3 region: CAWSGLAYNEQFF. CDR3 DNA sequence: TGTGCCTGGAGTGGGCTGGCCTACAATGAGCAGTTCTTC.

This chain connects TRBV7-9 to TRBJ2-6; D unclear. V was pared by 3 bases and J by 0 bases, with 6 bases between. The CDR3 loop spans 15 amino acids. Looked up from germline, CDR1 is SEHNR and CDR2 is FQNEAQ (reference sequence). CDR3 sequence reads: CASSLDGSGANVLTF. In DNA, the CDR3 is TGTGCCAGCAGCTTGGATGGCTCTGGGGCCAACGTCCTGACTTTC.

The chain is built from TRBV5-1 and TRBJ1-6, with 7 positions matching TRBD1. This CDR3 is 15 amino acids long. CDR1 and CDR2 from the germline V gene are SGHRS and YFSETQ. The V segment lost 4 bases and the J segment 5 bases; nucleotides outside the gene matches: 6. This CDR3 reads CASSRQGVNNSPLHF. The CDR3 DNA reads TGCGCCAGCAGCCGACAGGGAGTCAATAATTCACCCCTCCACTTT.

This clone appeared once. The chain recombines TRBV28 with TRBJ1-5; D not certain. The CDR3 runs to 12 residues. From germline, CDR1 is MDHEN and CDR2 SYDVKM. V was trimmed by 4 bases and J by 9 bases, leaving 10 bases between them. Written as DNA, the CDR3 is TGTGCCAGCAGTTCTGCCCCAGGGCCCCAGCATTTT. Translated, it gives CASSSAPGPQHF.

The chain carries TRBV6-6 and TRBJ2-4; tentative D call: TRBD2 (5 bases). Germline V CDR1 and CDR2: MNHNY, SVGAGI (reference sequence). The CDR3 sequence is 15 residues long. Trimming shortened V by 0 bases and J by 3 bases, and 9 bases separated the two germline ends. Here the CDR3 DNA reads TGTGCCAGCAGTTACTCGGTCGGAGGCAAAAACATTCAGTACTTC. It yields the protein CASSYSVGGKNIQYF.

This chain joins TRBV16 and TRBJ2-7, with unresolved D. The V gene's germline CDR1 is KGHSY and CDR2 FQNENV. V was cut by 0 bases and J by 2 bases, with 8 bases left in between. The CDR3 runs 14 residues. CDR3 coding DNA: TGTGCCAGCAGCCAATCCGTCAGGCCCTACGAGCAGTACTTC. The encoded protein is CASSQSVRPYEQYF.

The genes are TRBV29-1 and TRBJ2-7; D may be TRBD1 or TRBD2 (6 bases each). CDR3 size: 13 residues. Germline-derived CDR1 and CDR2 are SQVTM and ANQGSEA. Deletions cut 5 bases from V and 6 bases from J, with 17 bases between. CDR3: CSVRWGAAGEQYF. The CDR3 DNA sequence: TGCAGCGTTCGGTGGGGGGCGGCAGGCGAGCAGTACTTC.

V usage is TRBV29-1 and J usage is TRBJ1-1, with a possible D match to TRBD1 (5 bases). Trimming stripped 8 bases from V and 1 base from J, with 14 bases between. CDR1 and CDR2 from the germline V gene are SQVTM and ANQGSEA. The CDR3 spans 13 residues. CDR3 in amino acids: CSPLGRTNTEAFF. CDR3 coding DNA: TGCAGCCCCCTGGGGCGCACGAACACTGAAGCTTTCTTT.

The chain is built from TRBV9 and TRBJ1-4; D is unclear. The ends were cut back, 6 bases at V and 0 bases at J, with 9 bases in the middle. In germline, CDR1 is SGDLS, CDR2 YYNGEE. This CDR3 contains 14 residues. The chain's CDR3 is CASNRGSTNEKLFF. The CDR3 coding sequence is TGTGCCAGCAATCGAGGGTCAACTAATGAAAAACTGTTTTTT.

This clone appeared a few times. V gene TRBV4-1 combines with J gene TRBJ2-7; no clear D. CDR3 length equals 16 residues. Trimming took 0 bases from V and 0 from J, leaving 12 bases between them. Germline-derived CDR1 and CDR2 are MGHRA and YSYEKL. CDR3 amino acids: CASSQERLHSSYEQYF. The CDR3 nucleotides read TGCGCCAGCAGCCAAGAACGTCTCCACAGCTCCTACGAGCAGTACTTC.

The gene calls are TRBV10-2 and TRBJ2-7; D is perhaps TRBD1 (5 bases). The V end lost 9 bases, the J end lost 3 bases, and 12 bases lay between the germline ends. The CDR3 is 12 residues long. Germline CDR1 is WSHSY and CDR2 is SAAADI. The CDR3 region has the DNA TGCGCCAGTTCGAAGGGGCTCTACGAGCAGTACTTC. This sequence encodes CASSKGLYEQYF.

The chain uses TRBV7-2 and TRBJ2-5, with TRBD1 identical over 10 bases. The V gene end was trimmed by 5 bases and the J gene end by 6 bases; junction bases not matched to a gene: 6. This CDR3 spans 14 amino acids. Germline values: CDR1 SGHTA, CDR2 FQGNSA. CDR3 region: CASSPRDRGQTQYF. In nucleotides, the CDR3 is TGTGCCAGCAGCCCCCGGGACAGGGGACAGACCCAGTACTTC.

In its sample, this clone was seen a few times. The CDR3 loop reads CASSGTGTDTQYF. The CDR3 DNA follows: TGTGCCAGCTCTGGGACAGGTACAGATACGCAGTATTTT. V gene TRBV25-1 combines with J gene TRBJ2-3; the match to TRBD1 covers 8 bases. Germline loops: CDR1 MGHDK, CDR2 SYGVNS. Unmatched junction bases numbered 4, after V lost 8 bases and J lost 3 bases. There are 13 residues in the CDR3. Full variable domain (missing parts from reference TRBV25-1 and TRBJ2-3): EADIYQTPRYLVIGTGKKITLECSQTMGHDKMYWYQQDPGMELHLIHYSYGVNSTEKGDLSSESTVSRIRTEHFPLTLESARPSHTSQYLCASSGTGTDTQYFGPGTRLTVL.

The rearrangement joins TRBV25-1 to TRBJ1-2; 8 nucleotides match TRBD1. The CDR3 consists of 15 residues. Per germline, CDR1 MGHDK and CDR2 SYGVNS. V lost 4 bases, J lost 4 bases, and 8 bases stayed unmatched. The CDR3 DNA reads as TGTGCCAGCAGTGGCGCAGGGGGCGCCGGCTATGGCTACACCTTC. This codes for CASSGAGGAGYGYTF.

J is TRBJ1-1 and V is TRBV29-1; TRBD1 might be the D (5 bases). This CDR3 is 14 amino acids long. The germline V and J ends were trimmed by 2 bases and 2 bases, with 12 bases remaining between them. Germline CDR1 reads SQVTM; CDR2 reads ANQGSEA. The CDR3 DNA follows: TGCAGCGTTGAACGAGGTAGGACAAACACTGAAGCTTTCTTT. The encoded protein is CSVERGRTNTEAFF.

This sequence joins TRBV15 and TRBJ1-2, with 7 bases that match TRBD1. This CDR3 has 15 residues. After removal of 3 bases from V and 4 bases from J, the junction contained 8 bases not matched to a gene. Germline CDR1 and CDR2: LNHNV and YYDKDF (reference sequence). The CDR3 is CATSRSGQLPYGYTF. The CDR3 DNA reads as TGTGCCACCAGCAGGTCGGGACAGCTACCCTATGGCTACACCTTC.